Below, 28 T cell receptor beta chains from the same sample are listed, as sequenced in a study of T cell responses to AZD1222 COVID-19 vaccine. Using immunoSEQ multiplex PCR, the repertoire was profiled, and TCRdb retains in-frame clones only, with some absent. The table has 150,000 to 200,000 clones, approximately 90% seen once; the top ten hold more than 1.5%. The starting material was peripheral blood, obtained 28 days after the second AZD1222 dose. The receptors shown here come from an adult who received the AZD1222 COVID-19 vaccine.

The genes are TRBV19 and TRBJ1-5; D call uncertain. V lost 4 bases to trimming and J lost 0 bases, with 13 bases between them. The CDR3 runs 16 residues. The germline V gene has CDR1 LNHDA and CDR2 SQIVND (reference sequence). CDR3 amino acids: CASSRRHEGSNQPQHF. In DNA form, the CDR3 reads TGTGCCAGTAGTAGAAGACACGAGGGTAGCAATCAGCCCCAGCATTTT. The full variable domain, with the rest looked up from reference TRBV19 and TRBJ1-5, is DGGITQSPKYLFRKEGQNVTLSCEQNLNHDAMYWYRQDPGQGLRLIYYSQIVNDFQKGDIAEGYSVSREKKESFPLTVTSAQKNPTAFYLCASSRRHEGSNQPQHFGDGTRLSIL.

The V and J genes are TRBV5-4 and TRBJ2-2; either TRBD1 or TRBD2 may supply D (5 bases each). Germline CDR1 SGHNT, CDR2 YYREEE (reference sequence). V lost 4 bases and J lost 4, with 14 bases in between. The CDR3 contains 15 residues. The CDR3 region is CASSRGGLPTGELFF. For the CDR3, the DNA is TGTGCCAGCAGCCGGGGCGGACTCCCCACCGGGGAGCTGTTTTTT.

V usage is TRBV7-9 and J usage is TRBJ2-4; no clear D gene. The CDR3 has 14 amino acids. CDR1 is SEHNR and CDR2 is FQNEAQ in the germline V gene (reference sequence). V lost 1 base and J lost 0, with 4 bases in between. In DNA, the CDR3 is TGTGCCAGCAGCTTAGGGACAGCCAAAAACATTCAGTACTTC. The encoded protein is CASSLGTAKNIQYF.

V and J are TRBV7-3 and TRBJ2-1; possibly TRBD2 for D (6 bases). This CDR3 is 15 amino acids long. In germline, CDR1 is SGHTA, CDR2 FQGTGA. The V end lost 6 bases, the J end lost 4 bases, and 16 bases lay between the germline ends. CDR3 DNA: TGTGCCAGCAGACGATCTCCGGGGGAATACAATGAGCAGTTCTTC. Translated, it gives CASRRSPGEYNEQFF.

This clone counts as medium-sized. The chain carries TRBV3-1 (or the pseudogene TRBV3-2) and TRBJ2-2; D uncertain. Trimming pared 0 bases from V and 7 bases from J, leaving 12 bases between. In germline, CDR1 is LGHDT, CDR2 YNNKEL (reference sequence). The CDR3 is made up of 15 amino acids. Written as DNA, the CDR3 is TGTGCCAGCAGCCAAGATTCAGGCCCGGGCGGGGAGCTGTTTTTT. This translates into CASSQDSGPGGELFF.

The chain has TRBV7-2 and TRBJ1-2, with TRBD1 as a possible D gene (6 bases). The CDR3 extends over 14 amino acids. With 5 bases removed from V and 3 bases from J, the gap between germline ends came to 13 bases. Germline CDR1 and CDR2: SGHTA and FQGNSA. The CDR3 protein is CASSPPGGHYGYTF. The DNA for the CDR3 is TGTGCCAGCAGCCCCCCGGGGGGGCACTATGGCTACACCTTC.

This rearrangement joins TRBV9 to TRBJ2-3, with D tentatively TRBD1 (5 bases). Germline V gives CDR1 SGDLS, CDR2 YYNGEE. The CDR3 consists of 14 residues. The V end lost 2 bases, the J end lost 5 bases, and 12 bases lay between the germline ends. In DNA form, the CDR3 reads TGTGCCAGCAGCGTTGGCCAGGGCGGAGATACGCAGTATTTT. Its translation: CASSVGQGGDTQYF.

The chain couples TRBV6-6 to TRBJ2-7, with 9 bases lining up with TRBD1. Germline V gives CDR1 MNHNY, CDR2 SVGAGI (reference sequence). V dropped 6 bases and J dropped 3; count of bases not matched to a gene: 9. The CDR3 contains 15 residues. CDR3 amino acids: CASSRNRGRDYEQYF. The CDR3 DNA reads as TGTGCCAGCAGCCGGAACAGGGGGCGTGACTACGAGCAGTACTTC.

The chain is built from TRBV7-9 and TRBJ1-2; 9 positions agree with TRBD1. The CDR3 spans 15 residues. Germline V gives CDR1 SEHNR, CDR2 FQNEAQ (reference sequence). The V gene end was trimmed by 5 bases and the J gene end by 1 base; junction bases not matched to a gene: 5. The CDR3 nucleotides read TGTGCCAGCAGCGACATGGACAGGGGTAACTATGGCTACACCTTC. This translates into CASSDMDRGNYGYTF.

The chain joins TRBV6-4 to TRBJ2-1; D gene ambiguous. The CDR3 totals 14 residues. Germline-derived CDR1 and CDR2 are MRHNA and SNTAGT. V dropped 0 bases and J dropped 11 bases, with 14 bases sitting between them. CDR3 bases: TGTGCCAGCAGTGACTCCTTACGGATGGGGAAGCAGTTCTTC. This translates into CASSDSLRMGKQFF.

This rearrangement joins TRBV5-6 to TRBJ1-2; TRBD1 is a possible D gene (5 bases). The V end was cut by 1 base, the J end by 0 bases, with 13 bases between. Germline loops: CDR1 SGHDT, CDR2 YYEEEE. The CDR3 contains 16 residues. CDR3 nucleotides: TGTGCCAGCAGCTTGCCTAACCAGGGCGCTAACTATGGCTACACCTTC. As protein: CASSLPNQGANYGYTF. The whole variable domain, remainder taken from reference TRBV5-6 and TRBJ1-2, is DAGVTQSPTHLIKTRGQQVTLRCSPKSGHDTVSWYQQALGQGPQFIFQYYEEEERQRGNFPDRFSGHQFPNYSSELNVNALLLGDSALYLCASSLPNQGANYGYTFGSGTRLTVV.

The V and J genes are TRBV6-5 and TRBJ1-4, with D possibly being TRBD1 (5 bases). The V gene's germline CDR1 is MNHEY and CDR2 SVGAGI. This CDR3 is 15 amino acids long. The V and J ends lost 5 bases and 5 bases respectively, with 15 bases between them. CDR3 bases: TGTGCCAGCAGTCCCAGAGACAGCCCAAATGAAAAACTGTTTTTT. Protein product: CASSPRDSPNEKLFF.

This clone was recorded only once. V usage is TRBV6-5 and J usage is TRBJ2-3; D gene unclear. This CDR3 has 14 amino acids. Per germline, CDR1 MNHEY and CDR2 SVGAGI. With 6 bases removed from V and 1 base from J, the gap between germline ends came to 11 bases. The CDR3 region is CASRTPWGTDTQYF. The DNA of the CDR3 is TGTGCCAGCAGGACCCCCTGGGGCACAGATACGCAGTATTTT.

The genes are TRBV7-2 and TRBJ2-7, with a tentative D call TRBD2 (6 bases). V lost 8 bases and J lost 2, with 22 bases in between. The CDR3 is 16 residues long. CDR1 is SGHTA, CDR2 FQGNSA, per germline. CDR3 nucleotide sequence: TGTGCCAGCGCGCCCGATGGAGGGGCCCGCGCCTACGAGCAGTACTTC. Encoded protein: CASAPDGGARAYEQYF.

This clone came up a few times. The chain couples TRBV7-9 to TRBJ2-1; the match to TRBD1 covers 12 bases. The V gene end was trimmed by 1 base and the J gene end by 2 bases; junction bases not matched to a gene: 0. Germline V gene lookup returns CDR1 SEHNR and CDR2 FQNEAQ (reference sequence). The CDR3 is 16 amino acids. CDR3 protein: CASSLGDRGPYNEQFF. CDR3 nucleotide sequence: TGTGCCAGCAGCTTAGGGGACAGGGGGCCCTACAATGAGCAGTTCTTC.

This clone has a single count. The rearrangement links TRBV20-1 to TRBJ1-2; possible D gene TRBD1, 5 bases. Germline lookup yields CDR1 DFQATT and CDR2 SNEGSKA (reference sequence). This CDR3 spans 13 amino acids. V was trimmed by 3 bases and J by 0 bases, leaving 8 bases between them. DNA of the CDR3: TGCAGTGCTAGTGGACATCCTAACTATGGCTACACCTTC. As protein: CSASGHPNYGYTF.

This chain joins TRBV12-3 or TRBV12-4 and TRBJ1-2; D gene ambiguous. The germline V and J ends were trimmed by 6 bases and 2 bases, with 10 bases remaining between them. The CDR3 sequence is 13 residues long. CDR3 coding DNA: TGTGCCAGCAGGTCAACACAAAACTATGGCTACACCTTC. Its translation: CASRSTQNYGYTF.

This chain connects TRBV5-6 to TRBJ2-7; 11 positions match TRBD1. This CDR3 is built from 16 residues. Germline V gene sequence: CDR1 SGHDT, CDR2 YYEEEE. Unmatched junction bases numbered 6, after V lost 4 bases and J lost 0 bases. The CDR3 is CASSERDRGISYEQYF. CDR3 DNA sequence: TGTGCCAGCAGCGAGAGGGACAGGGGGATCTCCTACGAGCAGTACTTC.

The chain employs TRBV10-1 and TRBJ2-7; 9 bases agree with TRBD1. Germline V gene lookup returns CDR1 WNHNN and CDR2 SYGVQD (reference sequence). The CDR3 sequence is 15 residues long. V trimming: 2 bases; J trimming: 2 bases; junction bases outside the gene matches: 4. CDR3 coding DNA: TGCGCCAGCAGTGAGGGGACAGGGAGGGCCTACGAGCAGTACTTC. Translating it yields CASSEGTGRAYEQYF.

The V gene is TRBV5-1, the J gene TRBJ2-2, with a weak D call TRBD1 (5 bases). The V end was cut by 3 bases, the J end by 0 bases, with 18 bases between. Germline loops: CDR1 SGHRS, CDR2 YFSETQ. This CDR3 has 18 residues. CDR3 sequence reads: CASSSLGVGPSNTGELFF. The DNA for the CDR3 is TGCGCCAGCAGCTCGTTAGGGGTGGGGCCTTCGAACACCGGGGAGCTGTTTTTT.

The gene calls are TRBV16 and TRBJ1-2; no clear D gene. This CDR3 comprises 10 residues. The V end was cut by 3 bases, the J end by 11 bases, with 7 bases between. The germline gives CDR1 KGHSY, CDR2 FQNENV. For the CDR3, the DNA is TGTGCCAGCAGCCAGGGATCGTACACCTTC. It codes for CASSQGSYTF.

The rearrangement joins TRBV2 to TRBJ1-4; D is uncertain. The V and J ends lost 7 bases and 8 bases respectively, with 14 bases between them. The CDR3 sequence is 13 residues long. The germline V gene encodes CDR1 SNHLY and CDR2 FYNNEI. CDR3 protein: CASTLGWQEKLFF. The CDR3, as DNA: TGTGCCAGCACCCTGGGCTGGCAGGAAAAACTGTTTTTT.

Comment on this clone: Germline and junction disagree at one end, which may indicate a read error. The chain recombines TRBV3-1 (or the pseudogene TRBV3-2) with TRBJ2-5; D unresolved. The CDR3 consists of 14 residues. Per the germline V gene, CDR1 is LGHDT and CDR2 is YNNKEL (reference sequence). CDR3 protein: CASSQVRVQGTQYF. The CDR3 DNA reads TGTGCCAGCAGCCAAGTTAGGGTACAAGGGACCCAGTACTTC.

This sequence joins TRBV27 and TRBJ2-2; 7 bases are a match to TRBD2. Germline lookup yields CDR1 MNHEY and CDR2 SMNVEV (reference sequence). There are 13 residues in the CDR3. After removal of 7 bases from V and 6 bases from J, the junction contained 5 bases not matched to a gene. CDR3 in amino acids: CASTPTSAGELFF. The CDR3 DNA reads as TGTGCCAGCACACCCACTAGCGCCGGGGAGCTGTTTTTT.

V and J are TRBV5-1 and TRBJ1-2, with 9 bases matching TRBD1. Trimming cost V 5 bases and J 4 bases; bases outside gene matches: 9. CDR3 length equals 15 residues. The germline V gene encodes CDR1 SGHRS and CDR2 YFSETQ. CDR3 sequence (DNA): TGCGCCAGCAGACCCTTTACAGGGGGCGGCTATGGCTACACCTTC. Translating it yields CASRPFTGGGYGYTF.

The chain joins TRBV5-1 to TRBJ2-3, with a tentative D call TRBD2 (6 bases). V was trimmed by 4 bases and J by 3 bases, leaving 15 bases between them. CDR1 and CDR2 from the germline V gene are SGHRS and YFSETQ. The CDR3 is made up of 15 amino acids. In nucleotides, the CDR3 is TGCGCCAGCAGCCCTCTCGGCCGGGGGACAGATACGCAGTATTTT. It codes for CASSPLGRGTDTQYF.

This clone was observed once. The sample contains more than one DNA sequence encoding this CDR3. The V call is TRBV19, the J call TRBJ1-2; D gene uncertain. This CDR3 spans 14 amino acids. V was pared by 1 base and J by 2 bases, with 8 bases between. Germline CDR1 is LNHDA and CDR2 is SQIVND (reference sequence). This CDR3 reads CASSIGAGNYGYTF. The CDR3 bases are TGTGCCAGTAGTATAGGGGCAGGAAACTATGGCTACACCTTC.

The rearrangement uses TRBV29-1 and TRBJ1-1, with a tentative D call TRBD1 (5 bases). This CDR3 region has 19 residues. With 0 bases removed from V and 0 bases from J, the gap between germline ends came to 23 bases. Germline CDR1 and CDR2: SQVTM and ANQGSEA. The CDR3 protein is CSVEDELRPGRLMNTEAFF. CDR3 coding DNA: TGCAGCGTTGAAGACGAACTACGGCCGGGACGGTTAATGAACACTGAAGCTTTCTTT.